Listed below are T cell receptor beta chains from one sample, sequenced in a study of tumor-infiltrating lymphocytes in localized non-small cell lung cancer. Here immunoSEQ multiplex PCR was the method, and the copy in TCRdb shows in-frame clones only, minus some. Altogether almost 5,000 clones are present, roughly three fifths being singletons, with the ten largest covering 60% to 65%. The sequenced material came from lung tumor tissue. The source is a human donor with non-small cell lung cancer. Each CDR3 is given with its conserved first and last residue. A D gene is named only where the DNA matches it firmly. Expanded clones get a size class; other rows say once, few or many, or leave the size out.

v_call,d_call,clone_size,j_call,cdr3_nt,cdr3_aa
TRBV5-1,TRBD2,few,TRBJ2-5,TGCGCCAGCAGCCCGGGACTAGCGGAGACCCAGTACTTC,CASSPGLAETQYF
TRBV19,-,-,TRBJ1-1,TGTGCCAGTACCCAGGGGTTTGTGAACACTGAAGCTTTCTTT,CASTQGFVNTEAFF
TRBV5-6,-,medium-sized,TRBJ1-1,TGTGCCAGCAGCTTGAGAGGGACTGAAGCTTTCTTT,CASSLRGTEAFF
TRBV15,-,-,TRBJ2-3,TGTGCCACCCAAAGGGAAAAGGGCACAGATACGCAGTATTTT,CATQREKGTDTQYF
TRBV27,-,-,TRBJ2-3,TGTGCCAGCACCATGACAGACAGCACAGATACGCAGTATTTT,CASTMTDSTDTQYF
TRBV14,-,-,TRBJ1-1,TGTGCCAGCAGCCAAGAGGAGCTGGGGGCAGGGGCTGAAGCTTTCTTT,CASSQEELGAGAEAFF
TRBV30,-,-,TRBJ2-4,TGTGCCTGGAGTGTAGGAAGGGGAGCCAAAAACATTCAGTACTTC,CAWSVGRGAKNIQYF
TRBV7-9,-,-,TRBJ2-2,TGTGCCAGCAGCTTAGAGGTTAACACCGGGGAGCTGTTTTTT,CASSLEVNTGELFF
TRBV14,-,-,TRBJ2-5,TGTGCCAGCAGCCAAGATTATCGCACAGAGACCCAGTACTTC,CASSQDYRTETQYF
TRBV10-3,TRBD1,-,TRBJ1-1,TGTGCCATCAGTGAACTGACAGGGGGCGCGACGAACACTGAAGCTTTCTTT,CAISELTGGATNTEAFF
TRBV7-2,-,few,TRBJ2-5,TGTGCCAGCAGCTTAGATGAGACCCAGTACTTC,CASSLDETQYF
TRBV6-1,-,once,TRBJ2-5,TGTGCCAGCAGTGCGCGGGGAGAGACCCAGTACTTC,CASSARGETQYF
TRBV9,-,-,TRBJ1-4,TGTGCCAGCAGCGTAGGGAGGGTGGTCGGGAATGAAAAACTGTTTTTT,CASSVGRVVGNEKLFF
TRBV15,-,-,TRBJ1-1,TGTGCCACCAGCAGAGATGAAGGCAGGAACACTGAAGCTTTCTTT,CATSRDEGRNTEAFF
TRBV19,TRBD1,few,TRBJ2-3,TGTGCCAGTAGTGCGAGACAGGGGCGGGATACGCAGTATTTT,CASSARQGRDTQYF
TRBV11-3,TRBD2,-,TRBJ2-1,TGTGCCAGCAGTCTGACAAGGACGGGAACGGGGGGGAGGAATGAGCAGTTCTTC,CASSLTRTGTGGRNEQFF
TRBV27,-,few,TRBJ2-2,TGTGCCAGCAGTTTATTGGGGGGTGCGAACACCGGGGAGCTGTTTTTT,CASSLLGGANTGELFF
TRBV5-8,-,-,TRBJ1-1,TGTGCCAGCAGCCGCACAGGGAACACTGAAGCTTTCTTT,CASSRTGNTEAFF
TRBV4-3,TRBD1,few,TRBJ1-6,TGCGCCAGCAGCCAAGACAGGGGGGATTCACCCCTCCACTTT,CASSQDRGDSPLHF
TRBV19,-,-,TRBJ2-2,TGTGCCAGTAGTATAAGTGGGGGGATCCCCGGGGAGCTGTTTTTT,CASSISGGIPGELFF
TRBV5-4,-,few,TRBJ1-2,TGTGCCAGCAGCCCGGAGGCAGGGCGCTATGGCTACACCTTC,CASSPEAGRYGYTF
TRBV18,-,once,TRBJ2-3,TGTGCCAGCTCACCAGAGGACAGCCCCACAGATACGCAGTATTTT,CASSPEDSPTDTQYF
TRBV5-4,TRBD2,-,TRBJ2-3,TGTGCCAGCAGCTTGGGACGGGGCAGTCTAGCGGGGGTGGATACGCAGTATTTT,CASSLGRGSLAGVDTQYF
TRBV14,-,few,TRBJ1-2,TGTGCCAGCAGTCCCCCAAGTGGCAGGGCAGAAGACTATGGCTACACCTTC,CASSPPSGRAEDYGYTF
TRBV6-5,-,-,TRBJ1-6,TGTGCCAGCAGTGCAGGACCCTATAATTCACCCCTCCACTTT,CASSAGPYNSPLHF
TRBV11-2,-,-,TRBJ1-2,TGTGCCAGCAGCTTAGATCTGGGGGGTTCCTATGGCTACACCTTC,CASSLDLGGSYGYTF
TRBV19,-,few,TRBJ1-2,TGTGCCAGTAAGGAGGGGCCCCTTAACTATGGCTACACCTTC,CASKEGPLNYGYTF
TRBV14,-,once,TRBJ1-6,TGTGCCAGCAGCCAAGGGGCCGGAGGGGGTTCACCCCTCCACTTT,CASSQGAGGGSPLHF
TRBV7-9,-,-,TRBJ1-1,TGTGCCAGCAGCTTAGCGTTACCGAACACTGAAGCTTTCTTT,CASSLALPNTEAFF
TRBV4-3,-,-,TRBJ1-4,TGCGCCAGCAGCCAAGATCCGGGCCGGAGAGGGGAAAAACTGTTTTTT,CASSQDPGRRGEKLFF
TRBV7-7,-,-,TRBJ1-2,TGTGCCAGCAGTTTGGGGGCGGACTATGGCTACACCTTC,CASSLGADYGYTF
TRBV5-1,-,-,TRBJ2-3,TGCGCCAGCAGCTTTGGGGGCAAGGTGAAGGCAGATACGCAGTATTTT,CASSFGGKVKADTQYF
TRBV11-2,-,-,TRBJ2-1,TGTGCCAGCAGCTTATATGGTAGTGGCTCCTACAATGAGCAGTTCTTC,CASSLYGSGSYNEQFF
TRBV10-3,-,-,TRBJ1-5,TGTGCCATCAGTGAGTCGGGGGGGAATCAGCCCCAGCATTTT,CAISESGGNQPQHF
TRBV6-1,-,-,TRBJ1-6,TGTGCCAGCAGTCTCCGCGCCACCAATTCACCCCTCCACTTT,CASSLRATNSPLHF